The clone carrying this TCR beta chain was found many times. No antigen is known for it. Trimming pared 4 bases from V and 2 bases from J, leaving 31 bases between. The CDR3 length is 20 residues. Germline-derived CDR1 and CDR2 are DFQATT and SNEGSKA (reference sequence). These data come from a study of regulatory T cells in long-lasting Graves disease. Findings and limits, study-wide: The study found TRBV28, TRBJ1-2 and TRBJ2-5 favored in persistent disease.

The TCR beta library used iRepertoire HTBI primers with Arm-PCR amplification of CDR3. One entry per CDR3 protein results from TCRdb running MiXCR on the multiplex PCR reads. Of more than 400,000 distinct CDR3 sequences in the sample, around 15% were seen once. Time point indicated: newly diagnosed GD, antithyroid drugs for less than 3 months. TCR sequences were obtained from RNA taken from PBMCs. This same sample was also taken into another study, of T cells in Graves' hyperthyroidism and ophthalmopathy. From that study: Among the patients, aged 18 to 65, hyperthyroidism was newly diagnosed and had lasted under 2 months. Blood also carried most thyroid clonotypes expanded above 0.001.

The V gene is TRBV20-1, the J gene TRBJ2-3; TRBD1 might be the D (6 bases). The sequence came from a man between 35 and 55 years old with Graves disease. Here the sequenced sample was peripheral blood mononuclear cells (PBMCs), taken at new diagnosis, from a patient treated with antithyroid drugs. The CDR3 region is CSAIRDTPILGPQYTDTQYF. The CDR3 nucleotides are TGCAGTGCTATCCGGGACACCCCCATCCTAGGACCGCAATACACAGATACGCAGTATTTT.